The next 15 T cell receptor beta chains were all read from a single sample in a study of early T cells in non-severe SARS-CoV-2 infection. TCRdb called the 5' RACE reads again in MiXCR, with one record for every CDR3 protein. The sample carries more than 20,000 distinct CDR3 sequences, 4% to 4.5% recorded once. Specimen: whole blood. These receptors originate from an adult who was a healthcare worker with PCR-confirmed SARS-CoV-2 infection or an uninfected control (not recorded which).

A note on this clonotype: This could be a read error, since a much larger clone is one nucleotide away. Here the CDR3 reads CASSGIVWELFF. The CDR3, as DNA: TGTGCCAGCAGCGGTATTGTCTGGGAGCTGTTTTTT. This sequence joins TRBV12-3 or TRBV12-4 and TRBJ2-2; D gene uncertain. Trimming took off 6 bases at V and 9 bases at J, with 11 bases between the two ends. The CDR3 length is 12 residues.

This clonotype has a count of ten or more. The chain links TRBV7-3 to TRBJ2-1; 9 positions match TRBD2. Germline CDR1 is SGHTA and CDR2 is FQGTGA. Trimming at V came to 2 bases and at J to 9 bases, leaving 8 bases not matched to a gene. The CDR3 loop spans 15 amino acids. The CDR3 DNA is TGTGCCAGCAGCTTAGGCGGGAGGGCCCGCAGTGAGCAGTTCTTC. Residues: CASSLGGRARSEQFF.

This clonotype was detected ten times or more. The chain links TRBV5-1 to TRBJ2-7; the match to TRBD2 covers 12 bases. The CDR3 has 16 amino acids. The trim removed 4 bases at V and 2 bases at J, leaving 7 bases unmatched. The germline gives CDR1 SGHRS, CDR2 YFSETQ. CDR3 in amino acids: CASSPALAGGAYEQYF. The CDR3 coding sequence is TGCGCCAGCAGCCCCGCGCTAGCGGGAGGGGCCTACGAGCAGTACTTC.

This clonotype was counted ten times or more. The chain has TRBV2 and TRBJ1-2; possible D gene TRBD1, 6 bases. Trimming took off 6 bases at V and 0 bases at J, with 14 bases between the two ends. There are 15 residues in the CDR3. Germline-derived CDR1 and CDR2 are SNHLY and FYNNEI. The CDR3 bases are TGTGCCAGCAGGGTTCGACAGGAAGCTAACTATGGCTACACCTTC. Translating gives CASRVRQEANYGYTF.

This clonotype came up many times. The CDR3 DNA reads TGCAGCGTTGAAATGATAGTGTTAGGGCAGTATTTT. This sequence encodes CSVEMIVLGQYF. This rearrangement joins TRBV29-1 to TRBJ2-3; D unclear. This CDR3 is built from 12 residues. Germline V gene lookup returns CDR1 SQVTM and CDR2 ANQGSEA. V was pared by 2 bases and J by 11 bases, with 14 bases between.

This clonotype was observed at least ten times. V and J are TRBV20-1 and TRBJ2-1, with 8 bases identical to TRBD2. CDR1 is DFQATT, CDR2 SNEGSKA, per germline (reference sequence). V was pared by 5 bases and J by 1 base, with 22 bases of the junction left unmatched. The CDR3 is 20 residues long. Here the CDR3 DNA reads TGCAGTGCTCGTATCCTGATTACTAGCGGCCCTGAGCGGTCCTACAATGAGCAGTTCTTC. Translation gives CSARILITSGPERSYNEQFF.

This clonotype occurred a few times. This chain connects TRBV5-6 to TRBJ2-1, with D perhaps matching TRBD1 or TRBD2 (6 bases each). This CDR3 has 15 amino acids. With 7 bases removed from V and 8 bases from J, the gap between germline ends came to 22 bases. In germline, CDR1 is SGHDT, CDR2 YYEEEE. The CDR3 protein is CASSGGRALGDEQFF. CDR3 bases: TGTGCCAGCTCCGGGGGCCGGGCCCTAGGGGATGAGCAGTTCTTC.

This clonotype was observed many times. The rearrangement links TRBV5-1 to TRBJ2-5; 8 bases match TRBD2. CDR3 length: 14 residues. Germline V lookup: CDR1 SGHRS, CDR2 YFSETQ. The V and J ends lost 4 bases and 2 bases, in that order; junction bases with no gene match: 4. DNA of the CDR3: TGCGCCAGCAGCATCATAGCGGGACAAGAGACCCAGTACTTC. It encodes CASSIIAGQETQYF.

There are many counts of this clonotype. The chain couples TRBV19 to TRBJ1-2; maybe TRBD1 (6 bases). The CDR3 runs 12 residues. The ends were cut back, 5 bases at V and 8 bases at J, with 12 bases in the middle. The germline gives CDR1 LNHDA, CDR2 SQIVND (reference sequence). CDR3 amino acids: CASSPRTDGYTF. CDR3 bases: TGTGCCAGTAGTCCTAGGACAGACGGCTACACCTTC. The variable domain in full, with the rest retrieved from reference TRBV19 and TRBJ1-2, is DGGITQSPKYLFRKEGQNVTLSCEQNLNHDAMYWYRQDPGQGLRLIYYSQIVNDFQKGDIAEGYSVSREKKESFPLTVTSAQKNPTAFYLCASSPRTDGYTFGSGTRLTVV.

This clonotype was seen more than once but under ten times. The chain recombines TRBV10-3 with TRBJ2-7; the match to TRBD2 covers 12 bases. CDR3 length: 17 amino acids. CDR1 and CDR2 (germline): ENHRY, SYGVKD. Trimming removed 0 bases from V and 1 base from J; junction bases left unmatched: 4. The CDR3 DNA reads TGTGCCATCAGTGAGTCGACTAGCGGGAGAAGGTCCTACGAGCAGTACTTC. Residues: CAISESTSGRRSYEQYF.

This clonotype has a count of ten or more. The V and J genes are TRBV10-1 and TRBJ2-7; 9 nucleotides line up with TRBD2. V gave up 2 bases and J gave up 5 bases; unmatched junction bases: 4. The CDR3 extends over 14 amino acids. Germline V CDR1 and CDR2: WNHNN, SYGVQD (reference sequence). The CDR3 here is CASSELAGINEQYF. In nucleotides, the CDR3 is TGCGCCAGCAGTGAGCTAGCGGGAATCAACGAGCAGTACTTC.

Comments on this clonotype: This may stem from a read error, because a much larger clone lies one nucleotide away. The V and J genes are TRBV12-3 or TRBV12-4 and TRBJ1-1, with D unclear. The CDR3 runs to 12 residues. The CDR3 spells CTSRGEYTEAFF. The CDR3 nucleotides are TGTACCAGCAGAGGCGAATACACTGAAGCTTTCTTT.

This clonotype has a count of ten or more. The V call is TRBV5-5, the J call TRBJ2-5; a possible D gene is TRBD2 (5 bases). V lost 0 bases and J lost 4, with 10 bases in between. CDR3 length: 14 amino acids. Germline CDR1 reads SGHKS; CDR2 reads YYEKEE (reference sequence). The CDR3 sequence: CASSLGAAGETQYF. CDR3 DNA sequence: TGTGCCAGCAGCTTGGGGGCCGCGGGAGAGACCCAGTACTTC. Together with reference TRBV5-5 and TRBJ2-5, the CDR3 gives the full variable domain: DAGVTQSPTHLIKTRGQQVTLRCSPISGHKSVSWYQQVLGQGPQFIFQYYEKEERGRGNFPDRFSARQFPNYSSELNVNALLLGDSALYLCASSLGAAGETQYFGPGTRLLVL.

The rearrangement uses TRBV7-2 and TRBJ1-1; D is ambiguous. The V gene lost 4 bases and the J gene lost 1 base, with 7 bases spanning the gap. Germline CDR1 and CDR2: SGHTA and FQGNSA. The CDR3 is made up of 13 amino acids. CDR3 DNA: TGTGCCAGCAGCTCGAACGGGAACACTGAAGCTTTCTTT. It encodes CASSSNGNTEAFF.

The table lists this clonotype with many counts. V gene TRBV4-2 combines with J gene TRBJ2-7; 8 nucleotides line up with TRBD1. This CDR3 has 16 amino acids. From germline, CDR1 is LGHNA and CDR2 YNFKEQ. V dropped 0 bases and J dropped 2; count of bases not matched to a gene: 6. The CDR3 nucleotides read TGTGCCAGCAGCCAAGATGGAACAGGGGGACCCTACGAGCAGTACTTC. Translation: CASSQDGTGGPYEQYF.